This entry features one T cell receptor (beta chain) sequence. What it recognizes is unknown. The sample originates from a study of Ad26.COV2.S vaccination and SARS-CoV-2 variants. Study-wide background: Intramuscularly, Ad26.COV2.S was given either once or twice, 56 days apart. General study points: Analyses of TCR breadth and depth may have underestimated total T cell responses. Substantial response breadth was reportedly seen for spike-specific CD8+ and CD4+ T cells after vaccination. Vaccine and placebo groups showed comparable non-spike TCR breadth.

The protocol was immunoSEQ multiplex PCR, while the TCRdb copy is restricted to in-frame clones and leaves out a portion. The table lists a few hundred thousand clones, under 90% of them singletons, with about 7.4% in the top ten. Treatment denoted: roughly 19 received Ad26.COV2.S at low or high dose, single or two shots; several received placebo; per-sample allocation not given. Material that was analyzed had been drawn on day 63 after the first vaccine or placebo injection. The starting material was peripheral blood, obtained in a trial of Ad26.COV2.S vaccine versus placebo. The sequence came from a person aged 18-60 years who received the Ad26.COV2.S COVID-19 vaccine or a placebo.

The CDR3 DNA is TGTGCCAGCAGCTTAGCTAGGACAGGGGAGGGAGGAGCTTTCTTT. This encodes CASSLARTGEGGAFF. The chain uses TRBV7-2 and TRBJ1-1, with 9 bases that match TRBD1. J lost 10 bases, V lost 0 bases, and 9 bases had no gene match. Germline values: CDR1 SGHTA, CDR2 FQGNSA. The CDR3 extends over 15 amino acids.